What follows are 3 T cell receptor beta chains derived from one specimen sequenced in a study of cytomegalovirus exposure and HLA in healthy donors (dated by TCRdb to about 2017). Receptor amplification or capture employed the immunoSEQ multiplex PCR assay. TCRdb mirrors the immuneACCESS table, restricted to in-frame sequences. Some clones are absent from its copies; in checked studies, under half trace to an unresolved V gene, and the reason for the others is unknown. This sample holds about 220,000 clones; 75% to 95% were observed only once. The top ten clonotypes cover more than 0.85% of the sample. The sequencing sample was made of PBMCs. All receptors derive from a young woman in good health and CMV-seronegative.

Written as DNA, the CDR3 is TGTGCCAGCAGGGACAGGGGAAATACGCAGTATTTT. It specifies CASRDRGNTQYF. The chain combines TRBV2 with TRBJ2-3; 9 bases map to TRBD1. The CDR3 runs 12 residues. The V gene end was trimmed by 6 bases and the J gene end by 7 bases; junction bases not matched to a gene: 2. Germline loops: CDR1 SNHLY, CDR2 FYNNEI.

The V and J genes are TRBV19 and TRBJ2-1, with D maybe TRBD2 (5 bases). Germline CDR1 is LNHDA and CDR2 is SQIVND (reference sequence). V was cut by 3 bases and J by 8 bases, with 14 bases left in between. The CDR3 has 14 amino acids. The CDR3 protein is CASSMVLAGDEQFF. CDR3 sequence (DNA): TGTGCCAGTAGTATGGTTCTAGCCGGGGATGAGCAGTTCTTC.

J is TRBJ1-1 and V is TRBV6-5, with 12 bases matching TRBD1. V lost 6 bases and J lost 6; bases outside the gene matches: 8. Germline CDR1 is MNHEY and CDR2 is SVGAGI. The CDR3 runs 15 residues. The CDR3 reads CASRGTGGRLSEAFF. In DNA form, the CDR3 reads TGTGCCAGCAGGGGGACAGGGGGCCGGCTTTCTGAAGCTTTCTTT.